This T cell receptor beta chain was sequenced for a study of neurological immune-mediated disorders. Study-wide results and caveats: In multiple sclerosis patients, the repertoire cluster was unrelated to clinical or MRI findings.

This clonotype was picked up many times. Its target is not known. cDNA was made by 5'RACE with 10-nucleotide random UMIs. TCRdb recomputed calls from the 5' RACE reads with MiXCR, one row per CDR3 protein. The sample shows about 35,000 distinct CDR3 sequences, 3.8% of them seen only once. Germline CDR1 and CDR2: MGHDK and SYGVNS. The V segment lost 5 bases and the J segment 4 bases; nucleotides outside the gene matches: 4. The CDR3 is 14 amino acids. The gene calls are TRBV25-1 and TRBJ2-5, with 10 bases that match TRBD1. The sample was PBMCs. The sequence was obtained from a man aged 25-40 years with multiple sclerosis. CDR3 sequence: CASSRDRGGETQYF. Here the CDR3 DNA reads TGTGCCAGCAGTAGGGACAGGGGAGGAGAGACCCAGTACTTC.